These T cell receptor beta chains were read from a single sample in a study of beta chain features in type 1 diabetes. The repertoire was sequenced with immunoSEQ multiplex PCR; TCRdb's copy has only in-frame clones and lacks some. This repertoire shows roughly 150,000 clones, roughly 7.1% found once; its top ten account for roughly 1%. Source material: central memory CD4+ T cells from blood. Source of these receptors: a woman between 35 and 50 years old with type 1 diabetes. Each CDR3 is given with its conserved first and last residue. D genes are given only for firm matches. Clone sizes are given selectively: once, few, many, or a class where the clone is expanded.

>TRBV14|NA|TRBJ1-1|13|NA
CASSQQGIGEAFF
TGTGCCAGCAGCCAACAGGGTATAGGGGAAGCTTTCTTT
>TRBV7-9|NA|TRBJ2-7|13|many
CASSLWTSREQYF
TGTGCCAGCAGCTTATGGACTTCGAGGGAGCAGTACTTC
>TRBV27|TRBD1|TRBJ1-2|14|few
CASSSDREGYGYTF
TGTGCCAGCAGCTCGGACAGGGAGGGCTATGGCTACACCTTC
>TRBV2|NA|TRBJ2-3|14|NA
CASTLGAATDTQYF
TGTGCCAGCACGCTCGGAGCGGCCACAGATACGCAGTATTTT
>TRBV6-5|NA|TRBJ2-1|11|few
CASKGFDEQFF
TGTGCCAGCAAGGGGTTCGATGAGCAGTTCTTC
>TRBV9|TRBD2|TRBJ2-7|16|NA
CASSANSGTSGYEQYF
TGTGCCAGCAGCGCTAACTCCGGGACTAGCGGTTACGAGCAGTACTTC
>TRBV18|NA|TRBJ2-7|14|NA
CASSPPASVVEQYF
TGTGCCAGCTCACCACCTGCTAGCGTGGTCGAGCAGTACTTC
>TRBV4-3|NA|TRBJ2-7|15|NA
CASSQDREGPYEQYF
TGCGCCAGCAGCCAAGATCGGGAAGGGCCCTACGAGCAGTACTTC
>TRBV6-6|NA|TRBJ2-3|12|NA
CASSHISNTQYF
TGTGCCAGCAGTCACATCAGTAATACGCAGTATTTT
>TRBV18|TRBD1|TRBJ2-6|19|NA
CASSTTGTGALSGANVLTF
TGTGCCAGCTCCACTACCGGGACAGGGGCCCTCTCTGGGGCCAACGTCCTGACTTTC
>TRBV28|NA|TRBJ1-5|11|NA
CASSPGGEEHF
TGTGCCAGCAGTCCCGGAGGCGAGGAGCATTTT
>TRBV5-4|NA|TRBJ2-5|15|NA
CASRQGGSRDETQYF
TGTGCCAGCAGACAGGGTGGGAGCAGGGATGAGACCCAGTACTTC
>TRBV9|NA|TRBJ2-5|11|NA
CASSFEETQYF
TGTGCCAGCAGCTTCGAAGAGACCCAGTACTTC
>TRBV28|NA|TRBJ1-3|13|few
CASIRYSGNTIYF
TGTGCCAGCATTCGCTACTCTGGAAACACCATATATTTT
>TRBV7-3|NA|TRBJ1-1|14|few
CASSLTGVGTEAFF
TGTGCCAGCAGCTTAACAGGGGTTGGCACTGAAGCTTTCTTT
>TRBV7-9|NA|TRBJ2-7|11|few
CASSLAFEQYF
TGTGCCAGCAGCTTGGCCTTCGAGCAGTACTTC
>TRBV29-1|NA|TRBJ1-1|13|NA
CSVVKGIYTEAFF
TGCAGCGTTGTTAAGGGGATTTACACTGAAGCTTTCTTT
>TRBV7-2|NA|TRBJ2-1|14|NA
CASSLVRQTNEQFF
TGTGCCAGCAGCTTAGTGAGGCAGACCAATGAGCAGTTCTTC
>TRBV9|NA|TRBJ2-3|17|many
CASSVGRTLPETDTQYF
TGTGCCAGCAGCGTAGGCAGGACACTCCCTGAGACAGATACGCAGTATTTT
>TRBV4-1|NA|TRBJ1-2|19|many
CASSQIIPRGEAGDYGYTF
TGCGCCAGCAGCCAAATTATCCCGCGGGGGGAAGCCGGGGACTATGGCTACACCTTC
>TRBV5-6|TRBD1|TRBJ1-6|15|few
CASSLEDRGNSPLHF
TGTGCCAGCAGCTTGGAGGACAGGGGGAATTCACCCCTCCACTTT
>TRBV7-9|TRBD1|TRBJ2-6|18|NA
CASSPTQGQASGANVLTF
TGTGCCAGCAGCCCTACCCAGGGACAGGCCTCTGGGGCCAACGTCCTGACTTTC
>TRBV28|NA|TRBJ2-7|11|many
CASSIEREQYF
TGTGCCAGCAGTATCGAGAGGGAGCAGTACTTC